This is a list of T cell receptor beta chains from one sample in a study of early T cells in non-severe SARS-CoV-2 infection. One entry per CDR3 protein results from TCRdb running MiXCR on the 5' RACE reads. The sample shows 50,000 to 60,000 distinct CDR3 sequences, about 7.7% of them seen only once. Sample: whole blood. The origin of the receptors is an adult who was a healthcare worker with PCR-confirmed SARS-CoV-2 infection or an uninfected control (not recorded which). CDR3s include the opening cysteine and the closing phenylalanine or tryptophan. A D gene is named only where the DNA matches it firmly. The size field is filled for only some rows; it gives once, few, many or a size class.

j_gene: TRBJ2-2
d_gene: .
abundance: many
v_gene: TRBV4-1
len: 16
CDR3nt: TGCGCCAGCAGCCCCTCCGGGACAACGGTGACCGGGGAGCTGTTTTTT
CDR3aa: CASSPSGTTVTGELFF

j_gene: TRBJ2-5
d_gene: .
abundance: .
v_gene: TRBV10-3
len: 13
CDR3nt: TGTGCCATCAGCGAGACTGAGCCGGAGGGCCAGTACTTC
CDR3aa: CAISETEPEGQYF

j_gene: TRBJ1-3
d_gene: .
abundance: .
v_gene: TRBV7-8
len: 14
CDR3nt: TGTGCCAGTCAGTCCGGAACCTCTGGAAACACCATATATTTT
CDR3aa: CASQSGTSGNTIYF

j_gene: TRBJ2-1
d_gene: TRBD2
abundance: few
v_gene: TRBV18
len: 15
CDR3nt: TGTGCCAGCTCACCAGGTTGGCTAGCGGGAAGCGAGCAGTTCTTC
CDR3aa: CASSPGWLAGSEQFF

j_gene: TRBJ2-7
d_gene: .
abundance: few
v_gene: TRBV4-2
len: 14
CDR3nt: TGTGCCAGCAGCCAAGAACGGGAGACGAACGAGCAGTACTTC
CDR3aa: CASSQERETNEQYF

j_gene: TRBJ1-2
d_gene: .
abundance: many
v_gene: TRBV7-9
len: 13
CDR3nt: TGTGCCAGCAGCTTAAGGACTAACTATGGCTACACCTTC
CDR3aa: CASSLRTNYGYTF

j_gene: TRBJ2-3
d_gene: .
abundance: many
v_gene: TRBV5-1
len: 14
CDR3nt: TGCGCCAGCAGCCCGGGACTCTCCACAGATACGCAGTATTTT
CDR3aa: CASSPGLSTDTQYF

j_gene: TRBJ2-5
d_gene: .
abundance: many
v_gene: TRBV7-3
len: 13
CDR3nt: TGTGCCAGCAGCCGGACCAGTCGAGAGACCCAGTACTTC
CDR3aa: CASSRTSRETQYF

j_gene: TRBJ1-2
d_gene: TRBD1
abundance: .
v_gene: TRBV6-5
len: 16
CDR3nt: TGTGCCAGCAGTTCTTCAGGGACAGGGAAGTGGTATGGCTACACCTTC
CDR3aa: CASSSSGTGKWYGYTF

j_gene: TRBJ2-7
d_gene: .
abundance: .
v_gene: TRBV5-1
len: 15
CDR3nt: TGCGCCAGCAGCCGCGCCGGGAACAACCTAAACGAGCAGTACTTC
CDR3aa: CASSRAGNNLNEQYF